These T cell receptor beta chains were read from a single sample in a study of CD8+CD57+ T cells in acquired aplastic anemia. A single record per CDR3 protein comes from TCRdb applying MiXCR to the reads. This sample yields about 150,000 distinct CDR3 sequences, of which roughly half are seen a single time; 3.2% belongs to the top ten. Sequencing was done on a sample of sorted CD4+, CD8+, or CD8+CD57+ T cells (not recorded which) from PBMCs. These receptors were obtained from a human donor with aplastic anemia. The CDR3 runs from the conserved cysteine through the conserved F or W. D genes are given only for firm matches. The size field is filled for only some rows; it gives once, few, many or a size class.

d_gene: NA
abundance: NA
v_gene: TRBV29-1
j_gene: TRBJ2-7
CDR3nt: TGCAGCGTTGGGAGAGGGCAGGGGGGCTACGAGCAGTACTTC
CDR3aa: CSVGRGQGGYEQYF

d_gene: NA
abundance: NA
v_gene: TRBV20-1
j_gene: TRBJ1-6
CDR3nt: TGCAGTGCTTCGCCGATAGATTCACCCCTCCACTTT
CDR3aa: CSASPIDSPLHF

d_gene: TRBD2
abundance: few
v_gene: TRBV27
j_gene: TRBJ2-1
CDR3nt: TGTGCCAGCAGTTTCTCTAGCGGGAACTCCTACAATGAGCAGTTCTTC
CDR3aa: CASSFSSGNSYNEQFF

d_gene: NA
abundance: NA
v_gene: TRBV28
j_gene: TRBJ1-2
CDR3nt: TGTGCCAGCAGTTCCGCCACAGGTGTCTATGGCTACACCTTC
CDR3aa: CASSSATGVYGYTF

d_gene: TRBD1
abundance: NA
v_gene: TRBV29-1
j_gene: TRBJ1-2
CDR3nt: TGCAGCGCTTCGGGACAGGGGGGCTACACCTTC
CDR3aa: CSASGQGGYTF

d_gene: NA
abundance: NA
v_gene: TRBV10-3
j_gene: TRBJ1-1
CDR3nt: TGTGCCATCAGTGAGGGCAGGGAGGCTTTCTTT
CDR3aa: CAISEGREAFF

d_gene: TRBD2
abundance: NA
v_gene: TRBV25-1
j_gene: TRBJ2-1
CDR3nt: TGTGCCAGCAGTGATCTAGCGGGAGAGGGCAATGAGCAGTTCTTC
CDR3aa: CASSDLAGEGNEQFF

d_gene: TRBD1
abundance: few
v_gene: TRBV19
j_gene: TRBJ2-7
CDR3nt: TGTGCCAGTAGTAAAGGGATAGACAGGGGATTTGCCTACGAGCAGTACTTC
CDR3aa: CASSKGIDRGFAYEQYF

d_gene: TRBD1
abundance: many
v_gene: TRBV7-9
j_gene: TRBJ1-6
CDR3nt: TGTGCCAGCAGCTTGGGGACAGCGAATTCACCCCTCCACTTT
CDR3aa: CASSLGTANSPLHF

d_gene: NA
abundance: many
v_gene: TRBV14
j_gene: TRBJ2-7
CDR3nt: TGTGCCAGCAGCCCGGCAGGGAAAGCCTACGAGCAGTACTTC
CDR3aa: CASSPAGKAYEQYF

d_gene: NA
abundance: many
v_gene: TRBV6-2/TRBV6-3
j_gene: TRBJ2-3
CDR3nt: TGTGCCAGCAGTGGGCACACAGATACGCAGTATTTT
CDR3aa: CASSGHTDTQYF

d_gene: NA
abundance: many
v_gene: TRBV4-1
j_gene: TRBJ1-2
CDR3nt: TGCGCCAGCAGCCAAGACAGGGACTATGGCTACACCTTC
CDR3aa: CASSQDRDYGYTF

d_gene: TRBD2
abundance: many
v_gene: TRBV11-2
j_gene: TRBJ2-5
CDR3nt: TGTGCCAGCAGCCCCCACCTCCCTAGCGGGGGGGCGGAGACCCAGTACTTC
CDR3aa: CASSPHLPSGGAETQYF

d_gene: NA
abundance: few
v_gene: TRBV24-1
j_gene: TRBJ2-7
CDR3nt: TGTGCCACCAGTGATTCAGGGCGGGACGAGCAGTACTTC
CDR3aa: CATSDSGRDEQYF

d_gene: NA
abundance: many
v_gene: TRBV5-4
j_gene: TRBJ1-1
CDR3nt: TGTGCCAGCAGCTTGGGACACCGATTCCTCTTT
CDR3aa: CASSLGHRFLF

d_gene: TRBD1
abundance: many
v_gene: TRBV20-1
j_gene: TRBJ2-1
CDR3nt: TGCAGTGCTATTGACAGGGCCTACAATGAGCAGTTCTTC
CDR3aa: CSAIDRAYNEQFF

d_gene: NA
abundance: many
v_gene: TRBV7-2
j_gene: TRBJ1-6
CDR3nt: TGTGCCAGCAGCTTAGCGGGACACGGTGGAAATTCACCCCTCCACTTT
CDR3aa: CASSLAGHGGNSPLHF

d_gene: NA
abundance: NA
v_gene: TRBV20-1
j_gene: TRBJ1-3
CDR3nt: TGCAGTGCTAGGCAAGGTTTTAGAAACACCATATATTTT
CDR3aa: CSARQGFRNTIYF

d_gene: NA
abundance: many
v_gene: TRBV4-2
j_gene: TRBJ1-6
CDR3nt: TGTGCCAGCAGCCAGGTCGATGGGGGTCCCAATTCACCCCTCCACTTT
CDR3aa: CASSQVDGGPNSPLHF

d_gene: TRBD1
abundance: NA
v_gene: TRBV9
j_gene: TRBJ1-2
CDR3nt: TGTGCCAGCAGCAAGGGACAGGGGGCTGGAGGCTACACCTTC
CDR3aa: CASSKGQGAGGYTF

d_gene: NA
abundance: many
v_gene: TRBV4-3
j_gene: TRBJ2-7
CDR3nt: TGCGCCAGCAGCCAAGATGGGACTTCCTACGAGCAGTACTTC
CDR3aa: CASSQDGTSYEQYF

d_gene: TRBD1
abundance: many
v_gene: TRBV10-3
j_gene: TRBJ1-1
CDR3nt: TGTGCCATCAAACAACAGGGGATTTACACTGAAGCTTTCTTT
CDR3aa: CAIKQQGIYTEAFF